Reported below is one T cell receptor (beta chain). Antigen unknown. The data were taken from a study of T cells expressing NK-cell markers. About the research overall: With respect to HCMV, seven of the eight sequenced donors were seropositive, and one was seronegative.

TCRdb reprocessed the 5' RACE reads and stores each CDR3 protein as one record, lacking DNA. The listing records about 260,000 distinct CDR3 sequences. General study findings and limits: Similarly, these clonotypes led the CD3+CD56-NKG2C+ fraction as well in a few donors. Dominant NKG2C+ clonotypes were found to form 1.0-7.0% of CD8+ T cells in six donors. Clones of NKG2C+ T cells that had expanded were of unclear HCMV specificity.

The CDR3 covers 16 residues. Germline loops: CDR1 LNHDA, CDR2 SQIVND (reference sequence). The sequence was obtained from a man younger than 35 in good health. Sequencing was carried out using blood T cells: a sorted CD56 or NKG2C T cell subset, CD4+ or CD8+ T cells, or bulk PBMC T cells (not recorded which). The chain carries TRBV19 and TRBJ2-2; absent DNA, TCRdb's TRBD1 call cannot be checked. This CDR3 reads CASSYRGPPDTGELFF.